The T cell receptor beta chain described here comes from a study of cytomegalovirus exposure and HLA in healthy donors. The CDR3 loop spans 14 amino acids. The junction had 5 bases not matched to a gene; V was cut back by 6 bases and J by 2 bases. Germline assignment: CDR1 MNHEY and CDR2 SVGAGI. Researchers ran the PCR with 60 Vbeta and 13 Jbeta primers. Data came from immunoSEQ multiplex PCR; TCRdb stores just in-frame clones and leaves some out. This table holds about 130,000 clones, roughly 85% found once. The chain combines TRBV6-5 with TRBJ1-2; 8 bases are shared with TRBD1. Sequencing used PBMCs. This clonotype was obtained from a boy aged 5-17 years in good health and CMV-seronegative. CDR3 coding DNA: TGTGCCAGCAGCGGACAGGGCCTCAACTATGGCTACACCTTC. Residues: CASSGQGLNYGYTF.